This T cell receptor (beta chain) emerged from a study of blood T cell repertoires in COVID-19. Per the original methods: Cell counts per sample came from amplifying reference gene primers. Profiling relied on immunoSEQ multiplex PCR, and the TCRdb table lists in-frame clones only, not all of them. The DNA was the basis for D and trimming; V, J and clone size are from that table. The sample has around 300,000 clones, 80% to 90% seen once. There are 20 residues in the CDR3. V was cut by 4 bases and J by 0 bases, with 25 bases left in between. Looked up from germline, CDR1 is SGDLS and CDR2 is YYNGEE. Sequenced input: PBMCs or T cells enriched from blood (not recorded which). The chain employs TRBV9 and TRBJ2-2; D may be TRBD1 (6 bases). This clonotype originated in a man aged 25-45 years who had recovered from COVID-19. The CDR3 DNA reads as TGTGCCAGCAGCTTTCCGTCGGACAGTTCCCTAACAACGAACACCGGGGAGCTGTTTTTT. This translates into CASSFPSDSSLTTNTGELFF.